This TCR beta chain was sequenced for a study of T cells in localized non-small cell lung cancer. Between the trimmed V and J ends, which lost 0 bases and 3 bases, there was a span of 12 bases. Germline CDR1 reads SGDLS; CDR2 reads YYNGEE. CDR3 length: 15 residues. The method was immunoSEQ multiplex PCR; TCRdb's version includes in-frame clones alone and lacks a portion of them. This sample yields 75,000 to 80,000 clones, of which 88% are seen a single time; 20% to 25% belongs to the top ten. The sequenced sample was peripheral blood, obtained before any cancer treatment. This chain joins TRBV9 and TRBJ2-5; D is perhaps TRBD1 (5 bases). This clonotype was obtained from a woman aged 40-70 years with stage I squamous cell lung carcinoma. CDR3 loop: CASSVVPDRKETQYF. For the CDR3, the DNA is TGTGCCAGCAGCGTAGTGCCCGACAGAAAAGAGACCCAGTACTTC.